The next 25 T cell receptor beta chains were all read from a single sample in a study of blood T cell repertoires in COVID-19. Produced via immunoSEQ multiplex PCR; TCRdb's table is partial and in-frame only. The data contain 220,000 or so clones, roughly 80% of them singletons. The sample was peripheral blood. The receptors stem from a woman under 40 who had recovered from COVID-19.

This rearrangement joins TRBV28 to TRBJ1-1; 7 bases align to TRBD1. There are 12 residues in the CDR3. Germline V lookup: CDR1 MDHEN, CDR2 SYDVKM. V shed 7 bases and J 6 bases; nucleotides not matched to a gene: 5. CDR3 nucleotide sequence: TGTGCCAGCACCGTCACAGGGGCTGAAGCTTTCTTT. This sequence encodes CASTVTGAEAFF.

The V and J genes are TRBV10-3 and TRBJ1-2; maybe TRBD1 (6 bases). CDR1 ENHRY and CDR2 SYGVKD come from the germline V gene. CDR3 length equals 12 residues. V lost 6 bases and J 4 bases, leaving 9 bases between the germline ends. The CDR3 sequence: CAISTGSYGYTF. The CDR3 nucleotides are TGTGCCATCAGCACAGGGTCCTATGGCTACACCTTC.

The chain recombines TRBV2 with TRBJ1-6, with a weak D call TRBD1 (5 bases). CDR3 size: 14 residues. Germline V lookup: CDR1 SNHLY, CDR2 FYNNEI. V was trimmed by 3 bases and J by 10 bases, leaving 13 bases between them. CDR3 in amino acids: CASSDRQTSSPLHF. CDR3 nucleotide sequence: TGTGCCAGCAGTGACCGACAGACTAGCTCACCCCTCCACTTT.

Points on this clone: Different DNA sequences within this sample yield the same CDR3. The chain is built from TRBV9 and TRBJ2-7, with 11 bases aligning to TRBD2. Trimming took 2 bases from V and 4 from J; bases not matched to a gene: 2. The CDR3 totals 14 residues. Germline CDR1 and CDR2: SGDLS and YYNGEE. CDR3 sequence reads: CASSVGTSGYEQYF. The CDR3 region has the DNA TGTGCCAGCAGCGTCGGGACTAGCGGATACGAGCAGTACTTC.

The chain has TRBV27 and TRBJ1-2; TRBD1 matches at 8 bases. V shed 6 bases and J 3 bases; nucleotides not matched to a gene: 3. The CDR3 length is 13 residues. The V gene's germline CDR1 is MNHEY and CDR2 SMNVEV (reference sequence). CDR3 coding DNA: TGTGCCAGCAGCGCAGGGGGCTACTATGGCTACACCTTC. This gives the protein CASSAGGYYGYTF.

CDR3 amino acids: CAISEGTGGSPDTQYF. CDR3 in DNA: TGTGCCATCAGTGAGGGTACTGGCGGGAGTCCAGATACGCAGTATTTT. This chain links TRBV10-3 with TRBJ2-3; 7 bases are shared with TRBD2. CDR1 and CDR2 from the germline V gene are ENHRY and SYGVKD. Germline trimming cut 2 bases from V and 4 bases from J; bases unmatched to any gene: 9. The CDR3 totals 16 residues.

The chain links TRBV19 to TRBJ2-7; 7 bases match TRBD2. Trimming cost V 8 bases and J 3 bases; bases outside gene matches: 16. The CDR3 has 16 amino acids. CDR1 LNHDA and CDR2 SQIVND come from the germline V gene (reference sequence). CDR3 sequence: CASSPNRLAEIYEQYF. The CDR3 coding sequence is TGTGCCAGTTCCCCTAACCGGCTAGCGGAGATCTACGAGCAGTACTTC.

This chain uses TRBV6-5 with TRBJ2-7, with 8 bases lining up with TRBD2. The CDR3 runs 12 residues. Germline V gene data show CDR1 as MNHEY and CDR2 as SVGAGI. V lost 10 bases and J lost 7; bases outside the gene matches: 9. The CDR3 nucleotides read TGTGCCACCTCGGCGGGGGGCAGGGAGCAGTACTTC. Protein sequence: CATSAGGREQYF.

The rearrangement uses TRBV7-3 and TRBJ2-7; the D gene is possibly TRBD1 (6 bases). The CDR3 is 14 amino acids. Trimming took 5 bases from V and 2 from J, leaving 13 bases between them. Germline lookup yields CDR1 SGHTA and CDR2 FQGTGA. As DNA, the CDR3 is TGTGCCAGCAGCCCCGGACAGTTCCCCTACGAGCAGTACTTC. It specifies CASSPGQFPYEQYF.

The chain couples TRBV25-1 to TRBJ2-5; D is possibly TRBD2 (6 bases). The CDR3 is made up of 14 amino acids. V lost 1 base, J lost 3 bases, and 9 bases lay in between. Germline values: CDR1 MGHDK, CDR2 SYGVNS. CDR3 nucleotide sequence: TGTGCCAGCAGTGAATTTGGGGGGAAAGAGACCCAGTACTTC. Protein: CASSEFGGKETQYF. The full variable domain, in which reference TRBV25-1 and TRBJ2-5 provide the parts outside the CDR3, is EADIYQTPRYLVIGTGKKITLECSQTMGHDKMYWYQQDPGMELHLIHYSYGVNSTEKGDLSSESTVSRIRTEHFPLTLESARPSHTSQYLCASSEFGGKETQYFGPGTRLLVL.

V usage is TRBV28 and J usage is TRBJ2-7; D not resolved. The CDR3 sequence is 14 residues long. The V and J ends lost 1 base and 2 bases respectively, with 9 bases between them. CDR1 is MDHEN, CDR2 SYDVKM, per germline. The CDR3 DNA follows: TGTGCCAGCAGTTTATCCCTGGCCCCCTACGAGCAGTACTTC. Translation: CASSLSLAPYEQYF.

This clone turned up a few times. The CDR3: CASSQVFQGHSPLHF. Written as DNA, the CDR3 is TGTGCCAGCAGCCAAGTATTTCAGGGGCATTCACCCCTCCACTTT. V and J are TRBV14 and TRBJ1-6; tentative D call: TRBD1 (6 bases). This CDR3 has 15 residues. V lost 1 base and J 8 bases, leaving 12 bases between the germline ends. Germline CDR1 is SGHDN and CDR2 is FVKESK.

The rearrangement joins TRBV28 to TRBJ1-1; TRBD1 aligns across 8 bases. The CDR3 spans 12 residues. Per germline, CDR1 MDHEN and CDR2 SYDVKM. Trimming took 6 bases from V and 11 from J; bases not matched to a gene: 8. DNA for the CDR3: TGTGCCAGCAGCACAGGCCGACAGGGGGCTTTCTTT. Translating gives CASSTGRQGAFF.

This chain uses TRBV7-6 with TRBJ2-7; a possible D gene is TRBD1 (6 bases). The germline V and J ends were trimmed by 8 bases and 0 bases, with 17 bases remaining between them. Germline CDR1 is SGHVS and CDR2 is FNYEAQ. This CDR3 has 15 amino acids. The CDR3 loop is CASRQGIWGSYEQYF. CDR3 sequence (DNA): TGTGCCAGCCGCCAGGGGATCTGGGGCTCCTACGAGCAGTACTTC.

This clone turned up a few times. V gene TRBV7-9 combines with J gene TRBJ1-4; TRBD1 matches at 8 bases. Trimming at V came to 3 bases and at J to 5 bases, leaving 5 bases not matched to a gene. The CDR3 has 15 residues. Germline V lookup: CDR1 SEHNR, CDR2 FQNEAQ (reference sequence). The CDR3 bases are TGTGCCAGCAGCTTGTCCCGGGACAGGAATGAAAAACTGTTTTTT. It yields the protein CASSLSRDRNEKLFF.

The V call is TRBV24-1, the J call TRBJ2-7, with a weak D call TRBD1 (6 bases). V lost 3 bases and J 12 bases, leaving 11 bases between the germline ends. The germline gives CDR1 KGHDR, CDR2 SFDVKD. The CDR3 contains 11 residues. This chain's CDR3 is CATSDTGQWYF. CDR3 nucleotides: TGTGCCACCAGTGATACAGGGCAATGGTACTTC.

V and J are TRBV6-2 or TRBV6-3 and TRBJ2-5; no firm D call. Germline CDR1 is MNHEY and CDR2 is SVGEGT. The V gene lost 6 bases and the J gene lost 3 bases, with 17 bases spanning the gap. The CDR3 runs 15 residues. The CDR3 DNA reads TGTGCCAGCAGCTCTCGATCCGGGTCTAAAGAGACCCAGTACTTC. Translation gives CASSSRSGSKETQYF.

V gene TRBV7-2 combines with J gene TRBJ1-1, with D possibly TRBD1 on 5 matching bases. CDR1 and CDR2 from the germline V gene are SGHTA and FQGNSA. Deletions cut 2 bases from V and 3 bases from J, with 10 bases between. The CDR3 loop spans 14 amino acids. Here the CDR3 DNA reads TGTGCCAGCAGCTTATTCGGGGGGGACACTGAAGCTTTCTTT. It codes for CASSLFGGDTEAFF.

This clone appeared a single time. This chain uses TRBV28 with TRBJ2-3; D perhaps matches TRBD2 (7 bases). The CDR3 loop spans 14 amino acids. The V end was cut by 2 bases, the J end by 5 bases, with 11 bases between. The germline CDR1 and CDR2 sequences are MDHEN and SYDVKM. The CDR3 DNA is TGTGCCAGCAGTTTAGTAGGGGGGGGAGATACGCAGTATTTT. Translating gives CASSLVGGGDTQYF.

This chain joins TRBV21-1 and TRBJ1-4. TRBV21-1 is reported as a pseudogene. This CDR3 spans 17 amino acids. The chain's CDR3 is CASSKREGSTGVEKLFF. The CDR3 bases are TGTGCCAGCAGCAAAAGGGAGGGGTCGACAGGAGTGGAAAAACTGTTTTTT.

The genes are TRBV27 and TRBJ2-7; 8 nucleotides align to TRBD1. The germline V gene encodes CDR1 MNHEY and CDR2 SMNVEV (reference sequence). Trimming cost V 1 base and J 3 bases; bases outside gene matches: 11. The CDR3 sequence is 17 residues long. In DNA, the CDR3 is TGTGCCAGCAGTTTATATCCCCCCGGACAGGGAGTCTACGAGCAGTACTTC. This translates into CASSLYPPGQGVYEQYF.

As for this clone: The identical CDR3 is also encoded by other nucleotide sequences in the sample. The chain employs TRBV30 and TRBJ1-3, with TRBD1 as a possible D gene (5 bases). Germline CDR1 GTSNPN, CDR2 SVGIG (reference sequence). Trimming removed 0 bases at V and 5 bases at J, with 8 bases between. The CDR3 runs 13 residues. The CDR3: CAWSVSGRNTIYF. The CDR3 coding sequence is TGTGCCTGGAGTGTCTCAGGGCGAAACACCATATATTTT.

The gene calls are TRBV23-1 and TRBJ2-7; D possibly corresponds to TRBD2 (5 bases). TRBV23-1 is designated an ORF whose function remains uncertain. CDR3 size: 14 residues. V lost 10 bases and J 0 bases, leaving 16 bases between the germline ends. As DNA, the CDR3 is TGCGCCATCCGGGGAGAACATAGCTCCTACGAGCAGTACTTC. Translation: CAIRGEHSSYEQYF.

The chain has TRBV5-1 and TRBJ2-1; 7 bases agree with TRBD2. Germline CDR1 reads SGHRS; CDR2 reads YFSETQ. The CDR3 loop spans 14 amino acids. V trimming: 3 bases; J trimming: 7 bases; junction bases outside the gene matches: 7. In DNA, the CDR3 is TGCGCCAGCAGCTGGGCGGGAGAGAGGAATGAGCAGTTCTTC. The encoded protein is CASSWAGERNEQFF.

The CDR3 sequence: CASSYNRASGRVYNEQFF. The CDR3 DNA reads as TGTGCCAGCAGCTATAACCGGGCTAGCGGGAGGGTATACAATGAGCAGTTCTTC. V and J are TRBV3-1 (or the pseudogene TRBV3-2) and TRBJ2-1, with TRBD2 matching 12 bases. V dropped 5 bases and J dropped 4; count of bases not matched to a gene: 12. CDR1 and CDR2 (germline): LGHDT, YNNKEL (reference sequence). The CDR3 is 18 amino acids.